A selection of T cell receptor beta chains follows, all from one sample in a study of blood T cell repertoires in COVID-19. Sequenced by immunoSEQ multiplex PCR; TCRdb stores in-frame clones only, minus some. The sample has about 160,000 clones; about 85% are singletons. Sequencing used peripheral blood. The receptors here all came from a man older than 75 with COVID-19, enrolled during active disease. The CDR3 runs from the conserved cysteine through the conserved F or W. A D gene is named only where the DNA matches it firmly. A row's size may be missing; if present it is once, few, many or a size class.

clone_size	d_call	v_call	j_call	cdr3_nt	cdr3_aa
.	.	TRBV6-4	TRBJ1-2	TGTGCCAGCAGTGATCCTGCGGGGGGTTATGGCTACACCTTC	CASSDPAGGYGYTF
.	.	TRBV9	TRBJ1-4	TGTGCCAGCAGCGTAGCAGCAGGGGAGGAAAAACTGTTTTTT	CASSVAAGEEKLFF
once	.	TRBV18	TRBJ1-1	TGTGCCAGCTCGCCGGGGGGACACACTGAAGCTTTCTTT	CASSPGGHTEAFF
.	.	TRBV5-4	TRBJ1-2	TGTGCCAGCAGCTTGGATCCAGGCCCCTATGGCTACACCTTC	CASSLDPGPYGYTF
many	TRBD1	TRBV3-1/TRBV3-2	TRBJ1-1	TGTGCCAGCAGCCAAGTGAGGACAGGGGATTCGGTAGCTTTCTTT	CASSQVRTGDSVAFF
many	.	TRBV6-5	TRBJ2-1	TGTGCCAGCTCTCCTTACAATGAGCAGTTCTTC	CASSPYNEQFF
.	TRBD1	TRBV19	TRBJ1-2	TGTGCCAGTAGTAACCCCCCAGGGGGTGGGTATGGCTACACCTTC	CASSNPPGGGYGYTF
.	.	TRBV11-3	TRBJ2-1	TGTGCCAGCAGCTTATCCAACAATGAGCAGTTCTTC	CASSLSNNEQFF
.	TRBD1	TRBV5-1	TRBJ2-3	TGCGCCAGCAGCACCCGAACAGGGGCAGATACGCAGTATTTT	CASSTRTGADTQYF
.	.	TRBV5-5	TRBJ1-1	TGTGCCAGCAGCCCGTTAATACAGGGAAACACTGAAGCTTTCTTT	CASSPLIQGNTEAFF
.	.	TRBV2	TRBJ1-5	TGTGCCAGCAGTGGAGGAGGGTTGAGCAATCAGCCCCAGCATTTT	CASSGGGLSNQPQHF
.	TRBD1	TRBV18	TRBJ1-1	TGTGCCAGCTCACCAGGGACAGATATGAACACTGAAGCTTTCTTT	CASSPGTDMNTEAFF
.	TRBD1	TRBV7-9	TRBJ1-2	TGTGCCAGCAGCCCGTCGGGACAGTATGTCTACACCTTC	CASSPSGQYVYTF
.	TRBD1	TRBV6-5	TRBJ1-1	TGTGCCAGCAGTTACGAGGAGACAGGGGGCCTGGCTTTCTTT	CASSYEETGGLAFF
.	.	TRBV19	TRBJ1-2	TGTGCCAGTAGTATATTAACAGGGACTAACTATGGCTACACCTTC	CASSILTGTNYGYTF
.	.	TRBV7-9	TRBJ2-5	TGTGCCAGCAGCTTTACTGCTCAGGCAGGGCGTCAAGAGACCCAGTACTTC	CASSFTAQAGRQETQYF
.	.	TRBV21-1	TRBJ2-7	TGTGCCAGCAGCAAAGACGCACAGGGAATCCACGAGCAGTACTTC	CASSKDAQGIHEQYF
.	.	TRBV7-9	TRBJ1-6	TGTGCCAGCAGCCTCGGGAATTCACCCCTCCACTTT	CASSLGNSPLHF
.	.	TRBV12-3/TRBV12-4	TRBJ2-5	TGTGCCAGCAGTTTTGGCAGAAAAGAGACCCAGTACTTC	CASSFGRKETQYF
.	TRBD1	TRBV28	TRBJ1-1	TGTGCCAGCAGAACGACAGGGGCGAACACTGAAGCTTTCTTT	CASRTTGANTEAFF
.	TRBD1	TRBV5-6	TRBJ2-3	TGTGCCAGCCACCGGGACAGGGGGGCTGATACGCAGTATTTT	CASHRDRGADTQYF
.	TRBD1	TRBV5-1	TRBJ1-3	TGCGCCAGCAGCTTAGCTCCGGGACAGGGGGGAAACACCATATATTTT	CASSLAPGQGGNTIYF
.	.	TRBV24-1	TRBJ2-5	TGTGCCACCAGTGATCCCATAGTACAAGAGACCCAGTACTTC	CATSDPIVQETQYF
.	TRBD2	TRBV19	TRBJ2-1	TGTGCCAGTAGTATTTCAACGGGGGGGCACAATGAGCAGTTCTTC	CASSISTGGHNEQFF
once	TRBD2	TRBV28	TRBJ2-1	TGTGCCAGCAGCGATATGAGCGGGGGTAGGCTCTTC	CASSDMSGGRLF
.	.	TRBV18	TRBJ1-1	TGTGCCAGCTCACCTACAAAAGGGGTGAGTGCTGAAGCTTTCTTT	CASSPTKGVSAEAFF
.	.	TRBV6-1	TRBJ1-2	TGTGCCAGCAGTGAAATACGGGGGAAGGGTGGCTACACCTTC	CASSEIRGKGGYTF
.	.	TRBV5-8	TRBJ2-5	TGTGCCAGCAGAGGCGGGACCCGATCGCGAGAGACCCAGTACTTC	CASRGGTRSRETQYF
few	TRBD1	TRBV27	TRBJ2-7	TGTGCCAGCAGGGTACAGGGGATCTCCTACGAGCAGTACTTC	CASRVQGISYEQYF
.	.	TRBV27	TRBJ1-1	TGTGCCAGCAGTGTAGCAAGGGGTGAAGCTTTCTTT	CASSVARGEAFF
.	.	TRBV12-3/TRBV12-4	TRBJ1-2	TGTGCCAGCAGTCCCGGTGGTGGCTACACCTTC	CASSPGGGYTF
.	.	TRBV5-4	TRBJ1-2	TGTGCCAGCAGCTTGGCACCAGGGGCCAACTATGGCTACACCTTC	CASSLAPGANYGYTF